The 32 T cell receptor beta chains reported below all come from one sample, sequenced in a study of blood T cell repertoires in COVID-19. Profiling relied on immunoSEQ multiplex PCR, and the TCRdb table lists in-frame clones only, not all of them. Of around 250,000 clones in the sample, around 86% were seen once. The sequenced sample consisted of peripheral blood. The receptors originated from a man aged 40-49 years with active or convalescent COVID-19.

This sequence joins TRBV10-3 and TRBJ1-1, with D hard to call. Between the trimmed V and J ends, which lost 3 bases and 0 bases, there was a span of 5 bases. The CDR3 totals 13 residues. Germline loops: CDR1 ENHRY, CDR2 SYGVKD. In DNA form, the CDR3 reads TGTGCCATCAGTGATGAGGTGAACACTGAAGCTTTCTTT. It is translated as CAISDEVNTEAFF.

V gene TRBV6-5 combines with J gene TRBJ2-1; D remains ambiguous. The CDR3 contains 11 residues. V shed 4 bases and J shed 15 bases, with 13 bases lying between them. CDR1 is MNHEY, CDR2 SVGAGI, per germline. CDR3 nucleotide sequence: TGTGCCAGCAGTTTACTGATTGTTCGGTTCTTC. Amino acid sequence: CASSLLIVRFF.

This clone came up once. The chain combines TRBV5-6 with TRBJ2-7, with TRBD1 as a possible D gene (6 bases). Germline values: CDR1 SGHDT, CDR2 YYEEEE. Trimming took 2 bases from V and 3 from J, leaving 12 bases between them. The CDR3 runs 14 residues. The CDR3 region has the DNA TGTGCCAGCAGCTTTACCGGGACAAGCTACGAGCAGTACTTC. As protein: CASSFTGTSYEQYF.

The chain joins TRBV2 to TRBJ1-2, with 8 bases lining up with TRBD1. The germline gives CDR1 SNHLY, CDR2 FYNNEI. Losses at the gene ends were 2 bases for V and 4 bases for J; bases not matched to a gene: 6. CDR3 length: 15 amino acids. As DNA, the CDR3 is TGTGCCAGCAGTGAACCCCGGACAGGGACCTATGGCTACACCTTC. Its translation: CASSEPRTGTYGYTF.

The chain carries TRBV27 and TRBJ2-2, with D maybe TRBD2 (5 bases). Germline values: CDR1 MNHEY, CDR2 SMNVEV (reference sequence). This CDR3 is 14 amino acids long. V was trimmed by 4 bases and J by 2 bases, leaving 8 bases between them. The CDR3 region is CASSYGVNTGELFF. For the CDR3, the DNA is TGTGCCAGCAGTTACGGGGTCAACACCGGGGAGCTGTTTTTT.

This chain connects TRBV11-3 to TRBJ2-1; 10 positions match TRBD2. V lost 4 bases to trimming and J lost 7 bases; unmatched junction nucleotides: 10. CDR3 length equals 16 residues. Per the germline V gene, CDR1 is SGHNT and CDR2 is YENEEA. Written as DNA, the CDR3 is TGTGCCAGCAGCTCCCGGACTAGCGGACCTTTAAATGAGCAGTTCTTC. Protein: CASSSRTSGPLNEQFF.

The genes are TRBV5-6 and TRBJ2-1, with 7 bases lining up with TRBD1. Per the germline V gene, CDR1 is SGHDT and CDR2 is YYEEEE. Trimming took 0 bases from V and 2 from J; bases not matched to a gene: 5. The length of the CDR3 is 16 residues. The CDR3 protein is CASSLATGTAYNEQFF. The DNA for the CDR3 is TGTGCCAGCAGCTTGGCCACCGGGACAGCCTACAATGAGCAGTTCTTC.

The rearrangement links TRBV11-3 to TRBJ2-3; maybe TRBD2 (5 bases). There are 14 residues in the CDR3. V lost 6 bases to trimming and J lost 3 bases, with 13 bases between them. Germline V gives CDR1 SGHNT, CDR2 YENEEA. CDR3: CASRGLLETDTQYF. The CDR3 region has the DNA TGTGCCAGCAGAGGACTTTTAGAAACAGATACGCAGTATTTT. Based on the CDR3 plus reference TRBV11-3 and TRBJ2-3, the full variable domain is EAGVVQSPRYKIIEKKQPVAFWCNPISGHNTLYWYLQNLGQGPELLIRYENEEAVDDSQLPKDRFSAERLKGVDSTLKIQPAELGDSAVYLCASRGLLETDTQYFGPGTRLTVL.

The V call is TRBV2, the J call TRBJ2-2; maybe TRBD1 (5 bases). There are 14 residues in the CDR3. The V gene's germline CDR1 is SNHLY and CDR2 FYNNEI. Deletions cut 3 bases from V and 4 bases from J, with 9 bases between. This CDR3 is CASSDRVGTGELFF. The CDR3 DNA reads TGTGCCAGCAGTGACAGGGTCGGCACCGGGGAGCTGTTTTTT.

The V call is TRBV12-5, the J call TRBJ1-6; a possible D gene is TRBD1 (6 bases). The CDR3 consists of 17 residues. Per the germline V gene, CDR1 is LGHNT and CDR2 is FRNRAP. Trimming cost V 3 bases and J 1 base, with 13 bases left between them. CDR3 residues: CASGLLTGTSYNSPLHF. The CDR3 DNA sequence: TGTGCTAGTGGTTTACTAACAGGGACGTCCTATAATTCACCCCTCCACTTT. The full variable domain, in which reference TRBV12-5 and TRBJ1-6 provide the parts outside the CDR3, is DARVTQTPRHKVTEMGQEVTMRCQPILGHNTVFWYRQTMMQGLELLAYFRNRAPLDDSGMPKDRFSAEMPDATLATLKIQPSEPRDSAVYFCASGLLTGTSYNSPLHFGNGTRLTVT.

The chain joins TRBV10-1 to TRBJ2-3; D remains unclear. Germline CDR1 and CDR2: WNHNN and SYGVQD (reference sequence). CDR3 size: 13 residues. V was pared by 0 bases and J by 2 bases, with 3 bases between. This CDR3 reads CASSESHTDTQYF. Here the CDR3 DNA reads TGCGCCAGCAGTGAGTCCCACACAGATACGCAGTATTTT.

The chain joins TRBV7-9 to TRBJ2-7; 8 bases map to TRBD2. CDR3 size: 13 residues. Germline trimming cut 11 bases from V and 2 bases from J; bases unmatched to any gene: 8. Germline V gene sequence: CDR1 SEHNR, CDR2 FQNEAQ (reference sequence). CDR3 DNA sequence: TGTGCCGTGGACCGGGAGGGTGCCTACGAGCAGTACTTC. Residues: CAVDREGAYEQYF.

The rearrangement uses TRBV19 and TRBJ2-5; D gene unclear. This CDR3 is 13 amino acids long. V lost 1 base and J lost 1, with 4 bases in between. Looked up from germline, CDR1 is LNHDA and CDR2 is SQIVND (reference sequence). For the CDR3, the DNA is TGTGCCAGTAGTATAGCAGGCCAAGAGACCCAGTACTTC. Its protein product is CASSIAGQETQYF.

The sample holds one count of this clone. The gene calls are TRBV10-3 and TRBJ2-1, with 7 positions matching TRBD2. Trimming cost V 2 bases and J 0 bases; bases outside gene matches: 13. The CDR3 is made up of 19 amino acids. Germline-derived CDR1 and CDR2 are ENHRY and SYGVKD. This CDR3 reads CAISEDPPTSASSYNEQFF. The CDR3, as DNA: TGTGCCATCAGTGAGGATCCCCCCACTAGCGCGAGCTCCTACAATGAGCAGTTCTTC.

This chain connects TRBV2 to TRBJ1-5; D unresolved. The germline V gene encodes CDR1 SNHLY and CDR2 FYNNEI. The CDR3 contains 11 residues. Trimming removed 6 bases from V and 5 bases from J, with 5 bases in between. The CDR3 reads CASRADQPQHF. Written as DNA, the CDR3 is TGTGCCAGCAGAGCCGATCAGCCCCAGCATTTT.

The genes are TRBV5-6 and TRBJ2-5; 10 bases are shared with TRBD1. From germline, CDR1 is SGHDT and CDR2 YYEEEE. J was trimmed by 10 bases and V by 2 bases; bases with no gene match: 2. The CDR3 loop spans 12 amino acids. The CDR3 protein is CASSLGQGVQYF. The CDR3 coding sequence is TGTGCCAGCAGCTTAGGACAGGGGGTCCAGTACTTC.

Only one count was recorded for this clone. The V and J genes are TRBV18 and TRBJ2-7; TRBD1 might be the D (6 bases). Germline V CDR1 and CDR2: KGHSH, LQKENI. The CDR3 runs 17 residues. The germline V and J ends were trimmed by 2 bases and 0 bases, with 17 bases remaining between them. As DNA, the CDR3 is TGTGCCAGCTCACCAACGTACAGGGATTTGTCCTCCTACGAGCAGTACTTC. Amino acid sequence: CASSPTYRDLSSYEQYF.

This chain joins TRBV11-3 and TRBJ2-3; 9 bases map to TRBD2. With 5 bases clipped from V and 4 bases from J, the junction kept 16 bases outside the gene matches. Per the germline V gene, CDR1 is SGHNT and CDR2 is YENEEA. CDR3 length: 18 amino acids. The CDR3 DNA sequence: TGTGCCAGCAGCCCCCCCGGGCGGGGCGGGAGGGGCCCAGATACGCAGTATTTT. It translates to CASSPPGRGGRGPDTQYF.

V and J are TRBV4-1 and TRBJ2-2; D is unclear. The ends were cut back, 4 bases at V and 5 bases at J, with 14 bases in the middle. Germline V lookup: CDR1 MGHRA, CDR2 YSYEKL. CDR3 length: 15 amino acids. CDR3 in amino acids: CASSPATQSTGELFF. The CDR3 region has the DNA TGCGCCAGCAGCCCAGCGACTCAATCGACCGGGGAGCTGTTTTTT.

This chain joins TRBV6-5 and TRBJ1-1, with no clear D. Germline V lookup: CDR1 MNHEY, CDR2 SVGAGI. V was pared by 6 bases and J by 8 bases, with 10 bases between. CDR3 length equals 11 residues. CDR3 in amino acids: CASSSPGEAFF. CDR3 in DNA: TGTGCCAGCAGCTCCCCGGGGGAAGCTTTCTTT.

The chain carries TRBV29-1 and TRBJ2-3, with 9 bases identical to TRBD2. The junction had 7 bases not matched to a gene; V was cut back by 4 bases and J by 2 bases. This CDR3 has 15 amino acids. Germline V gene data show CDR1 as SQVTM and CDR2 as ANQGSEA. The CDR3 here is CSVVRLAEYTDTQYF. The CDR3 bases are TGCAGCGTTGTAAGACTAGCGGAGTACACAGATACGCAGTATTTT.

The CDR3 bases are TGCGCCAGCAGCTTAAGGACAGGGTTCCCCTACGAGCAGTACTTC. This translates into CASSLRTGFPYEQYF. This chain connects TRBV5-1 to TRBJ2-7, with TRBD1 identical over 8 bases. The CDR3 is 15 amino acids. Trimming took 2 bases from V and 2 from J; bases not matched to a gene: 6. Per the germline V gene, CDR1 is SGHRS and CDR2 is YFSETQ.

The J gene is TRBJ2-3, the V gene TRBV25-1; 10 nucleotides match TRBD2. This CDR3 spans 17 amino acids. The V gene end was trimmed by 5 bases and the J gene end by 2 bases; junction bases not matched to a gene: 10. Germline CDR1 MGHDK, CDR2 SYGVNS. The CDR3 region has the DNA TGTGCCAGCAGTACCTTTCTAGCGGGGGAAGTCACAGATACGCAGTATTTT. Its translation: CASSTFLAGEVTDTQYF. Filled out from reference TRBV25-1 and TRBJ2-3, the complete variable domain reads EADIYQTPRYLVIGTGKKITLECSQTMGHDKMYWYQQDPGMELHLIHYSYGVNSTEKGDLSSESTVSRIRTEHFPLTLESARPSHTSQYLCASSTFLAGEVTDTQYFGPGTRLTVL.

This sequence joins TRBV11-3 and TRBJ2-1; D not certain. The V and J ends lost 3 bases and 7 bases respectively, with 10 bases between them. Germline V gene data show CDR1 as SGHNT and CDR2 as YENEEA. CDR3 size: 13 residues. Here the CDR3 DNA reads TGTGCCAGCAGCTTGAACACCCTGAATGAGCAGTTCTTC. Protein product: CASSLNTLNEQFF.

The V and J genes are TRBV9 and TRBJ2-7, with TRBD2 matching over 10 bases. Germline V lookup: CDR1 SGDLS, CDR2 YYNGEE. The CDR3 spans 15 residues. V shed 0 bases and J 3 bases; nucleotides not matched to a gene: 3. This CDR3 reads CASSVGPSGSYEQYF. As DNA, the CDR3 is TGTGCCAGCAGCGTAGGTCCTAGCGGGAGCTACGAGCAGTACTTC.

The count of this clone is one. The chain recombines TRBV7-3 with TRBJ1-6; a weak D match, TRBD1 (6 bases). The CDR3 length is 14 residues. Trimming removed 1 base at V and 10 bases at J, with 11 bases between. The germline CDR1 and CDR2 sequences are SGHTA and FQGTGA. The CDR3 bases are TGTGCCAGCAGCTTAAACGCCAGGGGATCACCCCTCCACTTT. It specifies CASSLNARGSPLHF.

This rearrangement joins TRBV7-2 to TRBJ1-6; 10 positions match TRBD1. J gave up 8 bases and V 4 bases, and 8 bases lay outside the gene matches. CDR3 size: 16 residues. Germline CDR1 reads SGHTA; CDR2 reads FQGNSA. The CDR3 loop is CASSYEIGQGDSPLHF. The CDR3, as DNA: TGTGCCAGCAGCTACGAAATAGGACAGGGGGATTCACCCCTCCACTTT. The whole variable domain, remainder taken from reference TRBV7-2 and TRBJ1-6, is GAGVSQSPSNKVTEKGKDVELRCDPISGHTALYWYRQSLGQGLEFLIYFQGNSAPDKSGLPSDRFSAERTGGSVSTLTIQRTQQEDSAVYLCASSYEIGQGDSPLHFGNGTRLTVT.

The CDR3 loop is CASSPTGATNEKLFF. As DNA, the CDR3 is TGCGCCAGCAGCCCGACAGGAGCAACTAATGAAAAACTGTTTTTT. J is TRBJ1-4 and V is TRBV5-1; a weak D match, TRBD1 (6 bases). CDR3 length: 15 residues. Trimming shortened V by 4 bases and J by 0 bases, and 10 bases separated the two germline ends. Germline CDR1 SGHRS, CDR2 YFSETQ.

This clone was detected once. The CDR3 bases are TGTGCCAGCAGCGTAGGAGGGCTGGATTCACCCCTCCACTTT. Translation gives CASSVGGLDSPLHF. J is TRBJ1-6 and V is TRBV9; D call uncertain. V was cut by 0 bases and J by 8 bases, with 9 bases left in between. The germline V gene has CDR1 SGDLS and CDR2 YYNGEE. This CDR3 contains 14 residues.

CDR3 residues: CASSQRTSGRAYNNEQYF. In DNA form, the CDR3 reads TGTGCCAGCAGCCAAAGGACTAGCGGGAGGGCCTATAATAACGAGCAGTACTTC. The chain carries TRBV14 and TRBJ2-7; 15 bases align to TRBD2. CDR1 is SGHDN, CDR2 FVKESK, per germline. The CDR3 contains 18 residues. The junction had 10 bases not matched to a gene; V was cut back by 2 bases and J by 5 bases. Together with reference TRBV14 and TRBJ2-7, the CDR3 gives the full variable domain: EAGVTQFPSHSVIEKGQTVTLRCDPISGHDNLYWYRRVMGKEIKFLLHFVKESKQDESGMPNNRFLAERTGGTYSTLKVQPAELEDSGVYFCASSQRTSGRAYNNEQYFGPGTRLTVT.

This clone appeared a single time. This chain uses TRBV7-9 with TRBJ1-1; maybe TRBD1 (5 bases). CDR1 and CDR2 from the germline V gene are SEHNR and FQNEAQ (reference sequence). Trimming removed 11 bases from V and 2 bases from J, with 15 bases in between. The CDR3 extends over 13 amino acids. Here the CDR3 DNA reads TGTGCCGGGGCCCGGGGGGAAAACACTGAAGCTTTCTTT. Amino acid sequence: CAGARGENTEAFF.

V and J are TRBV2 and TRBJ2-7; 12 bases line up with TRBD2. Trimming removed 3 bases from V and 2 bases from J; junction bases left unmatched: 8. CDR3 length: 17 residues. The germline V gene has CDR1 SNHLY and CDR2 FYNNEI. CDR3 sequence: CASSDGLAGRRPYEQYF. CDR3 sequence (DNA): TGTGCCAGCAGTGACGGACTAGCGGGGCGGCGGCCCTACGAGCAGTACTTC.